A single sample gave rise to the 10 T cell receptor beta chains below, sequenced in a study of cytomegalovirus exposure and HLA in healthy donors. PCR used 60 Vbeta primers and 13 Jbeta primers. Assay: immunoSEQ multiplex PCR; the TCRdb copy retains only in-frame clones and omits some. The sample holds approximately 100,000 clones, about three quarters seen once. Sequenced input: PBMCs. All receptors come from a woman between 50 and 59 years old in good health and CMV-seropositive.

This clone was picked up a small number of times. V gene TRBV30 combines with J gene TRBJ2-7; tentatively, D is TRBD1 (6 bases). The CDR3 is made up of 11 amino acids. The germline V and J ends were trimmed by 2 bases and 6 bases, with 8 bases remaining between them. The germline CDR1 and CDR2 sequences are GTSNPN and SVGIG (reference sequence). CDR3 residues: CAWSTGPEQYF. CDR3 DNA: TGTGCCTGGAGTACAGGGCCCGAGCAGTACTTC.

The sample holds a few counts of this clone. The V call is TRBV5-1, the J call TRBJ1-4, with 9 bases aligning to TRBD1. J was trimmed by 11 bases and V by 0 bases; bases with no gene match: 11. The V gene's germline CDR1 is SGHRS and CDR2 YFSETQ. This CDR3 is built from 16 residues. The CDR3: CASSLEGGQGAKKLFF. The CDR3 region has the DNA TGCGCCAGCAGCTTGGAAGGGGGACAGGGAGCTAAGAAACTGTTTTTT.

This chain joins TRBV9 and TRBJ1-2; D is ambiguous. The V end lost 0 bases, the J end lost 4 bases, and 16 bases lay between the germline ends. The germline gives CDR1 SGDLS, CDR2 YYNGEE. The CDR3 extends over 16 amino acids. This chain's CDR3 is CASSVAPSETFYGYTF. CDR3 coding DNA: TGTGCCAGCAGCGTAGCTCCCTCCGAAACTTTCTATGGCTACACCTTC.

The CDR3 region has the DNA TGCGCCAGCAGCCAAGCGTCGACAGGGGGTTCGTTCAATGGCTACACCTTC. Its translation: CASSQASTGGSFNGYTF. V and J are TRBV4-1 and TRBJ1-2; 9 bases align to TRBD1. Trimming took 1 base from V and 6 from J; bases not matched to a gene: 12. The V gene's germline CDR1 is MGHRA and CDR2 YSYEKL. This CDR3 is 17 amino acids long.

This chain links TRBV11-1 with TRBJ1-4; TRBD1 matches at 10 bases. The CDR3 contains 15 residues. CDR1 and CDR2 (germline): SGHAT, FQDESV (reference sequence). V lost 2 bases and J lost 8; bases outside the gene matches: 5. Written as DNA, the CDR3 is TGTGCCAGCAGCTTATCGACAGGGGGCCCGGAAAAACTGTTTTTT. It encodes CASSLSTGGPEKLFF.

This chain links TRBV28 with TRBJ1-1, with 9 positions matching TRBD1. The CDR3 is 15 residues long. CDR1 and CDR2 (germline): MDHEN, SYDVKM. The trim removed 4 bases at V and 1 base at J, leaving 4 bases unmatched. The CDR3 loop reads CASSYLTGGNTEAFF. DNA of the CDR3: TGTGCCAGCAGTTACCTGACAGGGGGGAACACTGAAGCTTTCTTT.

This chain joins TRBV13 and TRBJ1-2, with D perhaps matching TRBD1 (6 bases). The CDR3 consists of 15 residues. Germline V gene sequence: CDR1 PRHDT, CDR2 FYEKMQ (reference sequence). Between the trimmed V and J ends, which lost 5 bases and 3 bases, there was a span of 16 bases. The chain's CDR3 is CASSGRGGIDYGYTF. As DNA, the CDR3 is TGTGCCAGCAGCGGGAGGGGGGGGATCGACTATGGCTACACCTTC.

The rearrangement joins TRBV7-3 to TRBJ2-5; D is possibly TRBD1 (6 bases). CDR1 is SGHTA and CDR2 is FQGTGA in the germline V gene. The CDR3 runs 13 residues. The V gene lost 1 base and the J gene lost 4 bases, with 7 bases spanning the gap. This CDR3 is CASSLIQGETQYF. In DNA, the CDR3 is TGTGCCAGCAGCTTAATACAGGGAGAGACCCAGTACTTC. Variable domain in full (rest from reference TRBV7-3 and TRBJ2-5): GAGVSQTPSNKVTEKGKYVELRCDPISGHTALYWYRQSLGQGPEFLIYFQGTGAADDSGLPNDRFFAVRPEGSVSTLKIQRTERGDSAVYLCASSLIQGETQYFGPGTRLLVL.

The rearrangement uses TRBV7-8 and TRBJ2-7; TRBD2 matches 7 bases. CDR1 is SGHVS, CDR2 FQNEAQ, per germline. The V segment lost 4 bases and the J segment 2 bases; nucleotides outside the gene matches: 8. CDR3 length: 15 amino acids. The CDR3: CASSSTTSATYEQYF. DNA of the CDR3: TGTGCCAGCAGCTCGACTACTAGCGCCACCTACGAGCAGTACTTC.

The CDR3 sequence is CASSSVPDSPLHF. The CDR3 region has the DNA TGTGCCAGCAGCTCCGTCCCCGATTCACCCCTCCACTTT. The gene calls are TRBV7-3 and TRBJ1-6; the D is unclear. This CDR3 has 13 residues. The V gene lost 4 bases and the J gene lost 8 bases, with 9 bases spanning the gap. Germline lookup yields CDR1 SGHTA and CDR2 FQGTGA.